This T cell receptor (beta chain) was identified in a study of CD8+ T cells in alopecia areata. At the level of the study: Transfer of skin from roughly 6-12-month-old C3H/HeJ graft donors with spontaneous alopecia was made to roughly 6-10-week-old female C3H/HeJ mice.

Points from the study as a whole: Among patients, TCR sharing was less clear than in mice, a difference possibly due in part to HLA diversity in the patient population. Clonality in lesional scalp, especially alopecia totalis/universalis, exceeded that of normal scalp.

Germline V gene lookup returns CDR1 NNHDY and CDR2 SYVADS. The CDR3 runs 13 residues. As the sequencing template, cDNA was produced by extracting RNA and reverse transcribing it. Some clones are missing from TCRdb's copy, which holds only in-frame ones; the method was immunoSEQ multiplex PCR. The specimen has roughly 120,000 clones, none found just once. This clone was seen a handful of times. The antigen remains undetermined. Gene and germline names: mouse. From the germline J gene comes the end of the CDR3, since the read stops 4 residues before it. The same CDR3 arises from other DNA sequences in this sample as well.

The gene calls are TRBV13-3 and TRBJ1-1; TRBD1 matches 7 bases. This clonotype was sampled from a C3H/HeJ mouse with alopecia areata. The strain bears MHC haplotype H2-k. Source material: lesional skin. CDR3 region: CASSDAQGAEVFF. CDR3 bases read: TGTGCCAGCAGTGATGCGCAGGGGGCA.